A selection of T cell receptor beta chains follows, all from one sample in a study of CD8+ T cells in alopecia areata. Measured with immunoSEQ multiplex PCR; TCRdb has only the in-frame clones, and not every one. Found here are some 170,000 clones, 65% to 75% of them singletons; the top ten hold 11%. The source material was CD8+ T cells sorted from blood, sampled at week 0. The receptors were gathered from a human donor with alopecia areata. The CDR3 runs from the conserved cysteine through the conserved F or W. A D gene is named only where the DNA matches it firmly. Clone size appears in some rows only: once, few, many, or a class for an expanded clone.

D gene	V gene	J gene	clone size	CDR3 DNA	CDR3 protein
.	TRBV29-1	TRBJ2-2	.	TGCAGCGTTTACAGCGCCAACACCGGGGAGCTGTTTTTT	CSVYSANTGELFF
.	TRBV2	TRBJ1-1	.	TGTGCCACTATGGGTAGGGAGAACACTGAAGCTTTCTTT	CATMGRENTEAFF
.	TRBV29-1	TRBJ2-2	.	TGCAGCGTACCGGGACCAGGAGGGACCGGGGAGCTGTTTTTT	CSVPGPGGTGELFF
TRBD1	TRBV7-3	TRBJ1-2	few	TGTGCCAGCAGCTTAACGGGACAGGGGCAGGGCTACACCTTC	CASSLTGQGQGYTF
TRBD1	TRBV10-3	TRBJ1-2	.	TGTGCCATCAGTGAAAGTGGCAGGGGGCCGGATGGCTACACCTTC	CAISESGRGPDGYTF
.	TRBV10-3	TRBJ2-1	.	TGTGCCATCAGTGCCCTAGTTTATCTTGAGCAGTTCTTC	CAISALVYLEQFF
.	TRBV6-6	TRBJ2-1	once	TGTGCCAGCAGTTACGGCGGGGGCGATGAGCAGTTCTTC	CASSYGGGDEQFF
TRBD1	TRBV13	TRBJ1-3	once	TGTGCCAGCAGCCCAGGGGTACAGGGGGCCTGGGACACCATATATTTT	CASSPGVQGAWDTIYF
.	TRBV4-1	TRBJ2-3	few	TGCGCCAGCAGCCAAGAGGTAGCTAGCATCACAGATACGCAGTATTTT	CASSQEVASITDTQYF
.	TRBV5-6	TRBJ1-6	.	TGTGCCAGCAGCTTGGAAGACAGTAGCTCCTATAATTCACCCCTCCACTTT	CASSLEDSSSYNSPLHF
TRBD2	TRBV18	TRBJ2-5	.	TGTGCCAGCTCACCACCTCTAGCGGGGGAAACCGCACAAGAGACCCAGTACTTC	CASSPPLAGETAQETQYF
.	TRBV29-1	TRBJ2-7	.	TGCAGCGTTGCTCTGGAGTACGAGCAGTACTTC	CSVALEYEQYF
.	TRBV15	TRBJ1-6	few	TGTGCCACCAGCAGAGAGTGGGGGCAGGTTTATAATTCACCCCTCCACTTT	CATSREWGQVYNSPLHF
.	TRBV7-9	TRBJ1-2	.	TGTGCCAGCAGCTTAGGGGCCGTCGGCTACACCTTC	CASSLGAVGYTF
.	TRBV2	TRBJ1-1	.	TGTGCCAGCAGTGATGGTACGGGAGAACACACTGAAGCTTTCTTT	CASSDGTGEHTEAFF
TRBD1	TRBV9	TRBJ2-2	.	TGTGCCAGCAGCGTAGCCCGACGGACAGGGTTCACCGGGGAGCTGTTTTTT	CASSVARRTGFTGELFF
.	TRBV4-1	TRBJ2-3	.	TGCGCCAGCAGCCAAGGCCCTAGCACAGATACGCAGTATTTT	CASSQGPSTDTQYF
.	TRBV2	TRBJ1-1	.	TGTGCCAGCAGTGCCAGAGTCATTGAAGCTTTCTTT	CASSARVIEAFF
.	TRBV29-1	TRBJ2-7	.	TGCAGCGTTGCCAGAGGGTCAACCGGGTACGAGCAGTACTTC	CSVARGSTGYEQYF
.	TRBV4-2	TRBJ2-5	.	TGTGCCAGCAGCCAAGAGGCAGGGCCATGGGAGACCCAGTACTTC	CASSQEAGPWETQYF
.	TRBV11-2	TRBJ1-2	.	TGTGCCAGCAGCTTAGTTTTTGGAGGGGCTCAAGGCTACACCTTC	CASSLVFGGAQGYTF
TRBD1	TRBV18	TRBJ2-3	few	TGTGCCAGCTCACCGGGACAGGGGATCACAGATACGCAGTATTTT	CASSPGQGITDTQYF
TRBD1	TRBV6-6	TRBJ2-7	.	TGTGCCAGCAGTCACTGGACAGGAGAATACGAGCAGTACTTC	CASSHWTGEYEQYF
.	TRBV4-1	TRBJ2-1	.	TGCGCCAGCAGCCGTCAGGGGAGCGGCAATGAGCAGTTCTTC	CASSRQGSGNEQFF
.	TRBV13	TRBJ1-1	few	TGTGCCAGCAGCCGGACAGTGGGGGTTTGGCAAGCTTTCTTT	CASSRTVGVWQAFF
.	TRBV7-9	TRBJ1-2	.	TGTGCCAGCAGCTTAGGGCACTATGGCTACACCTTC	CASSLGHYGYTF
.	TRBV4-1	TRBJ1-2	.	TGCGCCAGCAGCCAATTCAGGGTTGGCGACTATGGCTACACCTTC	CASSQFRVGDYGYTF
TRBD1	TRBV4-1	TRBJ2-7	.	TGCGCCAGCAGCCCGAGGACAGGCTACGAGCAGTACTTC	CASSPRTGYEQYF
.	TRBV6-6	TRBJ1-6	.	TGTGCCAGCAGTCCCGGCCTCGCCGGGGATTCACCCCTCCACTTT	CASSPGLAGDSPLHF
TRBD1	TRBV9	TRBJ1-1	few	TGTGCCAGCAGCGTATCCGGGACAGGGGCTGAAGCTTTCTTT	CASSVSGTGAEAFF
.	TRBV7-2	TRBJ2-7	.	TGTGCCAGCAGCTTATGGTCCGGGACGGGAAGCTCCTACGAGCAGTACTTC	CASSLWSGTGSSYEQYF
.	TRBV12-5	TRBJ1-1	.	TGTGCTAGTAAAGTGGGGAACAGTGAAGCTTTCTTT	CASKVGNSEAFF
.	TRBV6-1	TRBJ1-2	.	TGTGCCAGCAGTGACACAGGCCCGGTGGATGGCTACACCTTC	CASSDTGPVDGYTF
.	TRBV27	TRBJ1-5	few	TGTGCCAGCAGCTTGGTAATCAATCAGCCCCAGCATTTT	CASSLVINQPQHF
.	TRBV6-6	TRBJ1-1	.	TGTGCCAGCAGTCTCCGGGACGGGAACACTGAAGCTTTCTTT	CASSLRDGNTEAFF
TRBD1	TRBV30	TRBJ1-4	.	TGTGCCTGGGGCCGGGACAGCGAAAATGAAAAACTGTTTTTT	CAWGRDSENEKLFF
.	TRBV29-1	TRBJ1-2	.	TGCAGCGTTGACTTGGGGATCTATGGCTACACCTTC	CSVDLGIYGYTF
TRBD2	TRBV7-9	TRBJ2-5	.	TGTGCCAGCAGCCTCCGGCTGACTAGCGGGCCACAAGAGACCCAGTACTTC	CASSLRLTSGPQETQYF
.	TRBV29-1	TRBJ1-2	.	TGCAGCGTTGACCCGGGGACAAGGAACTATGGCTACACCTTC	CSVDPGTRNYGYTF
.	TRBV30	TRBJ2-3	.	TGTGCCTGGAGTGTACTTGACACAGATACGCAGTATTTT	CAWSVLDTDTQYF
.	TRBV23-1	TRBJ2-4	.	TGCGCCAGCAGTCAATTCCGACAGAAACTAGCCAAAAACATTCAGTACTTC	CASSQFRQKLAKNIQYF
.	TRBV7-6	TRBJ2-7	.	TGTGCCAGCAGCCCCCTTTCTGCTGACAGTGGCTACGAGCAGTACTTC	CASSPLSADSGYEQYF
.	TRBV4-1	TRBJ2-5	.	TGCGCCAGCAGCTTGGACCGGGGTAAAGAGACCCAGTACTTC	CASSLDRGKETQYF
.	TRBV5-5	TRBJ2-1	.	TGTGCCAGCAACTTAGGGTATGAGCGGCAGTTCTTC	CASNLGYERQFF
.	TRBV29-1	TRBJ1-1	.	TGCAGCGTTGAAGATGTACCGACGAGCACTGAAGCTTTCTTT	CSVEDVPTSTEAFF
.	TRBV15	TRBJ1-2	few	TGTGCCACCAGCAGAGATCTGCGAGCTCCACCCGCCTTC	CATSRDLRAPPAF
TRBD1	TRBV29-1	TRBJ2-7	.	TGCAGCGTTGTTGGGACAGGGGACTACGAGCAGTACTTC	CSVVGTGDYEQYF
.	TRBV30	TRBJ1-1	few	TGTGCCTGGTTAGGGACAACCGGAGCTTTCTTT	CAWLGTTGAFF
.	TRBV4-1	TRBJ1-2	.	TGCGCCAGCAGCCAAGGATACGCAGGGCTCCATGGCTACACCTTC	CASSQGYAGLHGYTF
TRBD1	TRBV30	TRBJ1-2	.	TGTGCCTGCACTGGACAGGGGGGCTATGGCTACACCTTC	CACTGQGGYGYTF
.	TRBV30	TRBJ1-2	.	TGTGCCTGGCCCCAAGGGGGACCCCACTATGGCTACACCTTC	CAWPQGGPHYGYTF